This TCR beta chain was sequenced during a study of blood T cell repertoires in COVID-19. Turning to the study itself: In each case, the material was cDNA or gDNA derived from T cells, B-cell-depleted T cells, or PBMCs.

In the source study's methods: Reference gene primers were amplified, and this amplification served to estimate nucleated cell counts. Sequencing used immunoSEQ multiplex PCR; TCRdb keeps in-frame clones, though not all of them. V and J calls and clone size follow that table, whereas D and trimming were derived from the DNA. The table lists some 86,000 clones, about 84% of them singletons. This clone was seen just once. Germline values: CDR1 MDHEN, CDR2 SYDVKM. CDR3 length: 15 amino acids. V shed 3 bases, J shed 8 bases, and the junction held 7 bases outside the gene matches. Material: peripheral blood. This receptor was identified in a woman between 65 and 79 years old with acute or convalescent COVID-19. V usage is TRBV28 and J usage is TRBJ1-6; TRBD1 matches 7 bases. The CDR3 bases are TGTGCCAGCAGTTTGGTCGACAGGGAGGATTCACCCCTCCACTTT. This codes for CASSLVDREDSPLHF.